The sequence of this TCR beta chain was determined in a study of blood T cells in healthy people across ages. The study, taken as a whole, reports: Lack of knowledge of donor CMV status possibly confounded expanded clonotype changes. Diversity estimates from one million T cells were considered underestimates.

This clonotype was observed a few times. The target antigen is unknown. For the second PCR, which ran for roughly 6 to 12 cycles, a sample-barcoded 5' primer and a J-beta primer mix were used. Each cDNA molecule carried a tag from a template-switch adaptor that contained 12 random nucleotides. TCRdb re-called the 5' RACE reads through MiXCR, storing one row per CDR3 protein. The profile shows some 1.5 million distinct CDR3 sequences, 40% to 45% of them singletons. Sequencing input: blood. This TCR came from a woman aged 18 to 35 in good health.

The CDR3 is CASSQDRLVYEQYF. CDR3 nucleotides: TGTGCCAGCAGCCAAGATCGGCTAGTCTACGAGCAGTACTTC. The V gene is TRBV3-1, the J gene TRBJ2-4, with D unresolved. The tail of the sequence fits TRBJ2-7 better, so the J call may be wrong. From germline, CDR1 is LGHDT and CDR2 YNNKEL (reference sequence). The CDR3 contains 14 residues.